This entry features one T cell receptor beta chain sequence. This entry belongs to a study of blood T cell repertoires in COVID-19. Study-wide context: Samples representing acute and convalescent COVID-19 were sourced from the United States, Italy and Spain. T cells, B-cell-depleted T cells, or PBMCs supplied cDNA or gDNA.

Per the authors' pipeline: Amplification of reference gene primers was used by the study to estimate nucleated cell counts. Some clones are missing from TCRdb's copy, which holds only in-frame ones; the method was immunoSEQ multiplex PCR. The V and J calls and clone size were taken over from that table, and D and trimming were inferred from the DNA. The data show roughly 230,000 clones, about 86% seen once. The CDR3 sequence is 14 residues long. In germline, CDR1 is LNHNV, CDR2 YYDKDF (reference sequence). The V gene end was trimmed by 5 bases and the J gene end by 9 bases; junction bases not matched to a gene: 6.

This chain joins TRBV15 and TRBJ1-6; 8 bases match TRBD1. Sample: peripheral blood. The receptor was derived from a man aged 40-55 years with active or convalescent COVID-19. The DNA of the CDR3 is TGTGCCACCAGCGAGACAGGGGCGGGTTCACCCCTCCACTTT. Translation gives CATSETGAGSPLHF. Full variable domain (remainder filled in from reference TRBV15 and TRBJ1-6): DAMVIQNPRYQVTQFGKPVTLSCSQTLNHNVMYWYQQKSSQAPKLLFHYYDKDFNNEADTPDNFQSRRPNTSFCFLDIRSPGLGDTAMYLCATSETGAGSPLHFGNGTRLTVT.